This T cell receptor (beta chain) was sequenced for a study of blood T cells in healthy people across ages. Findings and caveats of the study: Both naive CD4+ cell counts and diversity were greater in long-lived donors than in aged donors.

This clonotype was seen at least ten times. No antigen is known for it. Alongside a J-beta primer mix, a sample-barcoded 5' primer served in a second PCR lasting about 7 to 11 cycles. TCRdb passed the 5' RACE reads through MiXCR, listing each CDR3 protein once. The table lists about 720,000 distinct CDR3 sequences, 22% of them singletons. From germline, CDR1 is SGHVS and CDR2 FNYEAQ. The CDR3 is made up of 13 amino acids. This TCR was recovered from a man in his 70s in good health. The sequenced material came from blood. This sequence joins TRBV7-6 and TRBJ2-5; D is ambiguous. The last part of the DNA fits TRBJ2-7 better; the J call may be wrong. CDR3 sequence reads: CASSLAWFHEQYF. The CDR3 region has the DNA TGTGCCAGCAGCTTAGCGTGGTTCCACGAGCAGTACTTC.